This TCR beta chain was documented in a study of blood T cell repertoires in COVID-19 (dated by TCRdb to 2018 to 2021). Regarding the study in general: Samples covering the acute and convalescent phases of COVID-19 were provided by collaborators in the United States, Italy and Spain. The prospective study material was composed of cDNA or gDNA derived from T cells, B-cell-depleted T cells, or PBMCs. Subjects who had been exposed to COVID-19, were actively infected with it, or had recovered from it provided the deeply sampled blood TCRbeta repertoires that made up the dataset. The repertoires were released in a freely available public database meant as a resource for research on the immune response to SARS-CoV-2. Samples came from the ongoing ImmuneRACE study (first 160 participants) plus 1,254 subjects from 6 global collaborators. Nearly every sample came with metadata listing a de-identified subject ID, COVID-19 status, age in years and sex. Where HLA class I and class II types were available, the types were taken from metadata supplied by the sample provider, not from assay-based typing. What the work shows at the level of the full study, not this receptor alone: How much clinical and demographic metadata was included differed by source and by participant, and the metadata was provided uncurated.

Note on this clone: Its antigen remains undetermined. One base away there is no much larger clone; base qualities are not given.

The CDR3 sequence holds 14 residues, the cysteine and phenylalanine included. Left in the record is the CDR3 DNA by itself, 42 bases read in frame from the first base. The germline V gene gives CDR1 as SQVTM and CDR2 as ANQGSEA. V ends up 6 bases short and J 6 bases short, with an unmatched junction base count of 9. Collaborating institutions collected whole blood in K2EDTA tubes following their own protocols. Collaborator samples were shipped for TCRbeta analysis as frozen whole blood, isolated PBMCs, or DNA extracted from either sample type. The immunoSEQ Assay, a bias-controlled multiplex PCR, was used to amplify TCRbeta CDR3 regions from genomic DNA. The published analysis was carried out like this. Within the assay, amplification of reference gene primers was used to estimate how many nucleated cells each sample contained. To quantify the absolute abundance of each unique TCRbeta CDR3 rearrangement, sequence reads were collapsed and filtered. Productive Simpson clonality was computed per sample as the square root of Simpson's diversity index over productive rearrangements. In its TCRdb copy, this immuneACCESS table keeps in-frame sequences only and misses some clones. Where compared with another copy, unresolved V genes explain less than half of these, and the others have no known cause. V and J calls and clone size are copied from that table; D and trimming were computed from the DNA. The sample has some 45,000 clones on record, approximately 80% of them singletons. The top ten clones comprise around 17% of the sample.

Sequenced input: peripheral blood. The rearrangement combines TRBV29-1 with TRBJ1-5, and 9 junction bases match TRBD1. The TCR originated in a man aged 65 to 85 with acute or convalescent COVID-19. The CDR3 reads CSVDMGQGIQPQHF. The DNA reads TGCAGCGTCGATATGGGACAGGGTATTCAGCCCCAGCATTTT.